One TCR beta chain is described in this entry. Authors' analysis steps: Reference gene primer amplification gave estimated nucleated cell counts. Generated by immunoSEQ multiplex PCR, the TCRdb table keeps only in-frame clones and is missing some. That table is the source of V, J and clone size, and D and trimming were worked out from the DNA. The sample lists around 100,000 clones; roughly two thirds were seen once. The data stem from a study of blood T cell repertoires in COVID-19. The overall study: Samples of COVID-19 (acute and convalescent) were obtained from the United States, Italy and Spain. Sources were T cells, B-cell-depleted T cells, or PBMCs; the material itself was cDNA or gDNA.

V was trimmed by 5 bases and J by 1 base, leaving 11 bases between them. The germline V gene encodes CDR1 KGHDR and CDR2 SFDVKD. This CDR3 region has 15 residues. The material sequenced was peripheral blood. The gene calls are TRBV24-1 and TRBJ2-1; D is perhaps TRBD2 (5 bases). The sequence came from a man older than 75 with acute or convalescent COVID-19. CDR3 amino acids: CATSVSRASYNEQFF. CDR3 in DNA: TGTGCCACCAGTGTCTCGCGGGCGTCCTACAATGAGCAGTTCTTC.